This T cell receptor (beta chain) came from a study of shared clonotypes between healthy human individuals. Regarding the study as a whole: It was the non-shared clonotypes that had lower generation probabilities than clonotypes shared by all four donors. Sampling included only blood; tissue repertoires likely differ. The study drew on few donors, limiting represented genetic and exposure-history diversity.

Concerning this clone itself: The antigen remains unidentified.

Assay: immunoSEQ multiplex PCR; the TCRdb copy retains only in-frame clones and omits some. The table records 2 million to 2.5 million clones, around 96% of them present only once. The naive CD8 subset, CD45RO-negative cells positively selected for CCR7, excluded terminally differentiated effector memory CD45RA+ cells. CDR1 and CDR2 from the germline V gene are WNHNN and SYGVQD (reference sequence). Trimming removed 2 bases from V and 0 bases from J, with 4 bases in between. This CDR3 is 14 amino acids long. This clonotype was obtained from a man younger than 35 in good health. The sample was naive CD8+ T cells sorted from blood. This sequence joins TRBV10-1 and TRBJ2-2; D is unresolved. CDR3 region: CASSEGTNTGELFF. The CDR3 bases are TGCGCCAGCAGTGAGGGAACGAACACCGGGGAGCTGTTTTTT.